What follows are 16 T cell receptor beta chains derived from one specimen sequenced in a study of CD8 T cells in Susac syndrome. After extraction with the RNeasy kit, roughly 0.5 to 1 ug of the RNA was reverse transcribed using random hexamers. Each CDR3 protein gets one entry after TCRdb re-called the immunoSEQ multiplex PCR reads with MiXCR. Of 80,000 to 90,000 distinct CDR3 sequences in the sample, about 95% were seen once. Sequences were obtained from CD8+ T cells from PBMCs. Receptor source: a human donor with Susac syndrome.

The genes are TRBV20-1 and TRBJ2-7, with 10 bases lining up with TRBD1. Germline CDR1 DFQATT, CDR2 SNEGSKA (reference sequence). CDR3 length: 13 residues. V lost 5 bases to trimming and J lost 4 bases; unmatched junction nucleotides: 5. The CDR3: CSALTGQGYEQYF. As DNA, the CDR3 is TGCAGTGCTTTGACGGGACAGGGGTACGAGCAGTACTTC.

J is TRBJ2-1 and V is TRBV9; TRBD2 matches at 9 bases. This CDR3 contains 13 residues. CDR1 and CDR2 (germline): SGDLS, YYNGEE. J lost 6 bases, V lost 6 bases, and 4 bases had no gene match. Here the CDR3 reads CASKLAGSNEQFF. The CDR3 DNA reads TGTGCCAGCAAGCTAGCGGGGAGCAATGAGCAGTTCTTC.

The CDR3 DNA reads as TGTGCCAGCAGTTACTCGGCTAGCGGGAGTTCCGGGGAGCTGTTTTTT. Translating gives CASSYSASGSSGELFF. The genes are TRBV6-5 and TRBJ2-2, with TRBD2 matching 10 bases. The CDR3 loop spans 16 amino acids. Germline CDR1 is MNHEY and CDR2 is SVGAGI. V trimming: 0 bases; J trimming: 6 bases; junction bases outside the gene matches: 4.

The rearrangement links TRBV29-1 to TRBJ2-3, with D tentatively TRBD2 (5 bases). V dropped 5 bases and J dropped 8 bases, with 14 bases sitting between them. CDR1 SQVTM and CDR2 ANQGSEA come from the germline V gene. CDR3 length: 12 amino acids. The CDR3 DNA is TGCAGCGTTCCCGGGGTAGTTGGTACGCAGTATTTT. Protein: CSVPGVVGTQYF.

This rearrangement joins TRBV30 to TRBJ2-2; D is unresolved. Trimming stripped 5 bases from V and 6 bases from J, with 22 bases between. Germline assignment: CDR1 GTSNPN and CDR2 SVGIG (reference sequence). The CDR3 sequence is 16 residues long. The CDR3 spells CAWLYPSGRQAGELFF. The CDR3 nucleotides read TGTGCCTGGCTGTACCCCTCCGGGCGGCAGGCCGGGGAGCTGTTTTTT. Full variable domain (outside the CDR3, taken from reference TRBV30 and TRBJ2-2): SQTIHQWPATLVQPVGSPLSLECTVEGTSNPNLYWYRQAAGRGLQLLFYSVGIGQISSEVPQNLSASRPQDRQFILSSKKLLLSDSGFYLCAWLYPSGRQAGELFFGEGSRLTVL.

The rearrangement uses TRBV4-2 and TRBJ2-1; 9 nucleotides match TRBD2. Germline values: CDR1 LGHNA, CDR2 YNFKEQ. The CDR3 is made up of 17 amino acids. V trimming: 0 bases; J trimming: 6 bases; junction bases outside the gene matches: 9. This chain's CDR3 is CASSQDEVAGVPNEQFF. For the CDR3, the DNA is TGTGCCAGCAGCCAAGATGAGGTAGCGGGAGTCCCCAATGAGCAGTTCTTC.

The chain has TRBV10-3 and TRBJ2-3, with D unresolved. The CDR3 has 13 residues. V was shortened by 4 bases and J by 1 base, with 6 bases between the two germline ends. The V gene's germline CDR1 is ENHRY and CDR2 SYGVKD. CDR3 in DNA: TGTGCCATCAGTGTCCCGGGCACAGATACGCAGTATTTT. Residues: CAISVPGTDTQYF.

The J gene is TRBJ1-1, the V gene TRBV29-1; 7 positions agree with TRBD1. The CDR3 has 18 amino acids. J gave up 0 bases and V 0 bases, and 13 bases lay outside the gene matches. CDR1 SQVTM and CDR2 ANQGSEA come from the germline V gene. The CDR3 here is CSVEEESSTGMMNTEAFF. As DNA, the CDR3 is TGCAGCGTTGAAGAAGAAAGTTCGACAGGGATGATGAACACTGAAGCTTTCTTT.

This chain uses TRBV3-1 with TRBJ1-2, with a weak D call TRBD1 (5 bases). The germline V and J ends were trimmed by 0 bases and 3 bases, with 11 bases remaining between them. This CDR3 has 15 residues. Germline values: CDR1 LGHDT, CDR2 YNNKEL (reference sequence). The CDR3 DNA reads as TGTGCCAGCAGCCAAGATAACGGGGCGTACTATGGCTACACCTTC. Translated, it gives CASSQDNGAYYGYTF.

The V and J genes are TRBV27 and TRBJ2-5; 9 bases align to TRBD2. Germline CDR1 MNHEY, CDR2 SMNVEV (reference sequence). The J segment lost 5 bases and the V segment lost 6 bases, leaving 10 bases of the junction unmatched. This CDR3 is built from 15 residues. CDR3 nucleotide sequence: TGTGCCAGCAGACCATCTAGCGGGAAGGTGGAGACCCAGTACTTC. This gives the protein CASRPSSGKVETQYF.

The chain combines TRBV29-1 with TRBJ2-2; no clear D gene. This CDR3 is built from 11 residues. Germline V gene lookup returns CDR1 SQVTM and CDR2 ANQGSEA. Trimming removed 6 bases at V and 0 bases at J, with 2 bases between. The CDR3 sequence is CSVANTGELFF. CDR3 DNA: TGCAGCGTAGCGAACACCGGGGAGCTGTTTTTT.

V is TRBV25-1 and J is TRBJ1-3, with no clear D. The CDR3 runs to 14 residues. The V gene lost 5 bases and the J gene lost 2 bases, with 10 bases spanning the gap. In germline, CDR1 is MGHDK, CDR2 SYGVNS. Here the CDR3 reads CASSLSEAGNTIYF. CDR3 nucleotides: TGTGCCAGCAGTCTTTCCGAGGCTGGAAACACCATATATTTT.

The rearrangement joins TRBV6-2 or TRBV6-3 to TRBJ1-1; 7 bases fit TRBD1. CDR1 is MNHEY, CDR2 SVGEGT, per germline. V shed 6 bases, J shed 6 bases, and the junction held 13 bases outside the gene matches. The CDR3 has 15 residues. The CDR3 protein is CASSRRGPGGAEAFF. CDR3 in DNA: TGTGCCAGCAGCAGACGTGGGCCAGGGGGGGCTGAAGCTTTCTTT.

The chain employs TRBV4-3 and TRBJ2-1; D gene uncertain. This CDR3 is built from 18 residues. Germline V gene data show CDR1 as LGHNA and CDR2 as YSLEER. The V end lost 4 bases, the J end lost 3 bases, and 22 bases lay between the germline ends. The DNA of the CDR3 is TGCGCCAGCAGCCCGTTCTCGGACCCCCAATCCATCTACAATGAGCAGTTCTTC. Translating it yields CASSPFSDPQSIYNEQFF.

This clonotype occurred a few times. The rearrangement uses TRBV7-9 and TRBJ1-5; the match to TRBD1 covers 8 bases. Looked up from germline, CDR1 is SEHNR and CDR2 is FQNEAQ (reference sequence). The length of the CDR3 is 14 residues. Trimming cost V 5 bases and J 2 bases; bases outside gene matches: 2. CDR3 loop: CASSPDRGNQPQHF. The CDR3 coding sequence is TGTGCCAGCAGCCCGGACAGGGGCAATCAGCCCCAGCATTTT.

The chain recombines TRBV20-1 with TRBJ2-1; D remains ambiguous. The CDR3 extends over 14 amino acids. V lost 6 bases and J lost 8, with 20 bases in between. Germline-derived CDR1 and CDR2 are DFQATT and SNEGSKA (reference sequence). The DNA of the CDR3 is TGCAGTGCCCCCCTGCCTCCACGAAGGGATGAGCAGTTCTTC. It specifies CSAPLPPRRDEQFF.